One sample yielded the 12 T cell receptor beta chains listed below, sequenced in a study of T cells in Graves' hyperthyroidism and ophthalmopathy. RNA transcripts provided the source from which TCR beta CDR3 regions were amplified. The HTBI primer set drove a first-round RT-PCR of the TCR CDR3. TCRdb reprocessed the multiplex PCR reads with MiXCR, giving one entry per CDR3 protein. The sample contains about 290,000 distinct CDR3 sequences, roughly 15% of which appear only once. Material: blood. These TCRs come from a woman in her twenties or thirties with Graves' hyperthyroidism that later progressed to Graves' ophthalmopathy.

The rearrangement links TRBV19 to TRBJ2-1, with 9 bases identical to TRBD2. The CDR3 runs 16 residues. Germline lookup yields CDR1 LNHDA and CDR2 SQIVND (reference sequence). J lost 8 bases, V lost 0 bases, and 8 bases had no gene match. DNA of the CDR3: TGTGCCAGTAGTATAGATCATGTAGCGGGAGTTTATGAGCAGTTCTTC. Its protein product is CASSIDHVAGVYEQFF.

Many counts were recorded for this clonotype. J is TRBJ2-1 and V is TRBV20-1; D possibly matches TRBD1 or TRBD2 (5 bases each). V was shortened by 3 bases and J by 0 bases, with 18 bases between the two germline ends. Germline V gene sequence: CDR1 DFQATT, CDR2 SNEGSKA (reference sequence). This CDR3 spans 17 amino acids. The CDR3 loop reads CSASFPYGAVSYNEQFF. The CDR3 DNA sequence: TGCAGTGCTAGTTTTCCCTACGGGGCGGTCTCCTACAATGAGCAGTTCTTC.

V gene TRBV5-1 combines with J gene TRBJ2-2; maybe TRBD1 (5 bases). Trimming cost V 8 bases and J 1 base, with 12 bases left between them. CDR3 length: 14 amino acids. Germline V lookup: CDR1 SGHRS, CDR2 YFSETQ. CDR3 sequence (DNA): TGCGCCAGTACAAGGGGCGTGAACACCGGGGAGCTGTTTTTT. Translating it yields CASTRGVNTGELFF.

This clonotype was counted at least ten times. The germline gene is not matched at one end of the junction; a read error may be the cause. The chain has TRBV7-7 and TRBJ2-1; TRBD1 agrees at 8 bases. Germline V gene lookup returns CDR1 SSHAT and CDR2 FNYEAQ (reference sequence). CDR3 length: 14 residues. CDR3 coding DNA: TGTGCTAGCAGCTTCGGGACAGGAGACAATGAGCAGTTCTTC. This codes for CASSFGTGDNEQFF.

Many counts were recorded for this clonotype. The chain employs TRBV6-2 or TRBV6-3 and TRBJ2-1; 10 bases match TRBD1. Germline trimming cut 6 bases from V and 9 bases from J; bases unmatched to any gene: 8. The germline CDR1 and CDR2 sequences are MNHEY and SVGEGT. This CDR3 has 14 amino acids. In nucleotides, the CDR3 is TGTGCCAGCAGGGGGGACAGGGGCTTCGGTGAGCAGTTCTTC. Protein sequence: CASRGDRGFGEQFF.

This clonotype was seen only a few times. CDR3 bases: TGTGCCAGCAGCCAGGGGGCAACTAATGAAAAACTGTTTTTT. It encodes CASSQGATNEKLFF. The V gene is TRBV7-9, the J gene TRBJ1-4; 7 bases map to TRBD1. Germline CDR1 and CDR2: SEHNR and FQNEAQ (reference sequence). V gave up 5 bases and J gave up 0 bases; unmatched junction bases: 0. CDR3 length: 14 amino acids.

This clonotype was counted at least ten times. This chain uses TRBV3-1 with TRBJ2-3; tentative D call: TRBD2 (5 bases). Germline loops: CDR1 LGHDT, CDR2 YNNKEL (reference sequence). The V end lost 0 bases, the J end lost 2 bases, and 12 bases lay between the germline ends. The CDR3 has 16 amino acids. The CDR3 loop reads CASSQDGVNPTDTQYF. The CDR3, as DNA: TGTGCCAGCAGCCAAGACGGGGTAAATCCCACAGATACGCAGTATTTT.

Turning to this clonotype: Possible read error: a much larger clone is one base away. The chain employs TRBV5-1 and TRBJ2-1, with D tentatively TRBD2 (5 bases). Germline lookup yields CDR1 SGHRS and CDR2 YFSETQ. V was shortened by 6 bases and J by 1 base, with 14 bases between the two germline ends. CDR3 length equals 15 residues. The CDR3 spells CASTPGRTSYNEQFF. In DNA form, the CDR3 reads TGCGCCAGCACCCCCGGGCGGACTTCCTACAATGAGCAGTTCTTC.

This clonotype appeared many times. This rearrangement joins TRBV27 to TRBJ2-3, with D maybe TRBD2 (6 bases). Trimming pared 3 bases from V and 1 base from J, leaving 20 bases between. The germline gives CDR1 MNHEY, CDR2 SMNVEV (reference sequence). There are 18 residues in the CDR3. The CDR3 reads CASSLSPSVLSGTDTQYF. CDR3 DNA: TGTGCCAGCAGTTTGAGCCCTAGCGTCCTATCAGGCACAGATACGCAGTATTTT.

The V call is TRBV11-3, the J call TRBJ2-7; D perhaps matches TRBD2 (5 bases). Germline V gene lookup returns CDR1 SGHNT and CDR2 YENEEA. V was cut by 1 base and J by 0 bases, with 16 bases left in between. The CDR3 totals 17 residues. The CDR3 sequence: CASSLALLVEVSYEQYF. CDR3 nucleotide sequence: TGTGCCAGCAGCTTAGCCCTACTAGTGGAGGTCTCCTACGAGCAGTACTTC.

This clonotype was picked up many times. This chain connects TRBV27 to TRBJ2-2; 7 positions match TRBD2. V was pared by 5 bases and J by 4 bases, with 7 bases of the junction left unmatched. This CDR3 region has 15 residues. Germline V gene data show CDR1 as MNHEY and CDR2 as SMNVEV (reference sequence). The CDR3 here is CASSPRLAATGELFF. For the CDR3, the DNA is TGTGCCAGCAGTCCCCGGCTAGCGGCCACCGGGGAGCTGTTTTTT.

This clonotype was recorded at least ten times. The rearrangement links TRBV12-3 or TRBV12-4 to TRBJ2-7; 8 bases are a match to TRBD2. CDR3 size: 13 residues. Trimming cost V 6 bases and J 11 bases; bases outside gene matches: 12. The CDR3 is CASSPAGGVKEYF. In nucleotides, the CDR3 is TGTGCCAGCAGCCCCGCCGGGGGGGTTAAGGAGTACTTC.